This TCR beta chain was obtained from a study of T-cell reconstitution after alpha-beta-depleted transplantation in children. Using unique molecular identifiers, the investigators prepared the TCRbeta library. TCRdb used MiXCR to reprocess the PCR reads, holding one entry per CDR3 protein. Of around 370,000 distinct CDR3 sequences in the sample, under 13% are singletons; the top ten hold 2% to 2.5%. Trimming took 0 bases from V and 2 from J; bases not matched to a gene: 7. Germline lookup yields CDR1 DFQATT and CDR2 SNEGSKA (reference sequence). The CDR3 totals 16 residues. The chain combines TRBV20-1 with TRBJ2-3; 8 bases are shared with TRBD2. The sequence was obtained from a human donor who donated a stem cell graft to a child with acute lymphoblastic leukemia. Here the sequenced sample was PBMCs from the stem cell graft donor, taken from the stem cell graft. CDR3 in DNA: TGCAGTGCTAGAGACACTAGCGGAGGGACCACAGATACGCAGTATTTT. This codes for CSARDTSGGTTDTQYF.